This TCR beta chain was identified during a study of cytomegalovirus exposure and HLA in healthy donors listed by TCRdb under 2017. With respect to the entire study: According to an earlier analysis of 587 of the donors, about 179 million T cells yielded 90 million to 140 million unique TCR beta sequences and about 300 Gb of sequence data. All discovery cohort repertoires had been generated on a single sequencing platform. A later analysis re-examined previously published TCR beta repertoires from hundreds of donors and added high-resolution HLA genotyping to investigate patterns of TCR occurrence. Genome-wide SNP genotypes for about 60% of the roughly 700 donors were used in a later genetic analysis, which treated that subset as a discovery cohort. The T cell repertoires of 666 subjects were profiled by immunosequencing and related to cytomegalovirus serostatus. To predict cytomegalovirus infection status, the study combined high-throughput TCR immunosequencing, statistical association of individual TCRs with disease status, and machine learning. Of the roughly 400 genotyped donors, around 81% fell in the genetic ancestry cluster associated with self-reported Caucasian donors. The aim of the study was to test whether cataloging public T cell receptors could identify signatures of past pathogen exposure. Typing coverage varied by locus: roughly 620-640 donors for A, B, C, DRB1 and DQB1; approximately 560 for DQA1; 600 to 610 for DPA1; 450 to 480 for DPB1. Among some 410 genotyped donors of the cohort, an average of around 240,000 unique TCR beta nucleotide sequences were sequenced per donor, around 20% of them non-productive. An earlier analysis of some 500 of the donors applied high-throughput TCR beta sequencing to assess whether each TCR beta V gene segment acted as functional or pseudogenic. An early release covering roughly 580 HLA-typed donors comprised about 300 gigabases of sequencing data and 85 million to 100 million unique TCR sequences. Donor age, sex, ethnicity and CMV serostatus were compiled together with the repertoire data. Because of strong linkage in the cohort, roughly five DR-DQ haplotypes were treated as single units for association and clustering. The later analysis used no new phenotypic data to find candidate immune exposures, relying instead on TCR beta sequences and their occurrence across donors. Class I and class II HLA loci were covered by the typing at four-digit resolution. Along with the roughly 670-subject first cohort, a separate validation cohort of more than 90 different subjects was used.

In total, approximately 690 healthy bone marrow donors made up the cohort. Cohort members were all nominally healthy when sampled, although unrecorded immune exposures were likely present. The donor tested CMV seronegative and was one of the 352 seronegative cohort members. A peripheral blood sample was provided by each donor, and peripheral blood mononuclear cells were used for TCR beta sequencing. The Qiagen DNeasy Blood Extraction Kit was used to extract genomic DNA from the blood cell samples. Looking up the germline V gene yields CDR1 MRHNA and CDR2 SNTAGT. The CDR3 runs 15 residues from the cysteine to the phenylalanine. Only CDR3 DNA is held: 45 bases, read in frame from base 1. The junction carries 9 bases between V and J, which are trimmed by 2 bases and 2 bases respectively. What the work shows at the level of the full study, not this receptor alone: The 87-base-pair reads could not distinguish some IMGT-functional V segments, including TRBV6-2 and TRBV6-3, so those segments were excluded. Broadly in line with IMGT annotations, most TCR beta V segments showed up in productive rearrangements about 87% or about 30% of the time in an earlier analysis of some 590 of the donors. In a later genetic analysis, a missense DCLRE1C variant was associated with V-gene and J-gene trimming of TCR beta chains, and the association was replicated in an independent cohort. A later analysis found that TCR association rates varied across HLA loci, with DRB1 alleles showing the most associated TCRs and HLA-C alleles the fewest. Linkage disequilibrium might explain the correlated functional status among segregating V segments, but an unknown experimental factor could not be ruled out. According to a later genetic analysis, donors in an Asian-associated ancestry cluster had fewer N-insertions in productive TCRs than the approximately 670-donor mean. When HLA alleles, especially DR and DQ, strongly co-occurred, TCR associations were difficult to assign to individual alleles. For the cohort, immune exposure information was limited to CMV serostatus. According to the authors, the approach could potentially be generalized to other disease states and immunological phenotypes. Presence/absence analyses assumed roughly uniform sequencing depth across donors, an assumption that may not hold. Several of the top co-occurrence clusters appeared to be linked to parvovirus B19, influenza, CMV and Epstein-Barr virus, according to a later analysis. Because counts were too low, about 17 rarely observed V segments, including chromosome 9 orphons, were excluded from the earlier analysis of several hundred of the donors. Because HLA typing was unavailable for some donors at each locus, only the typed subset was used in association tests. According to a later analysis, most CMV-associated TCR beta chains appeared to be HLA-restricted, and the HLA associations seemed to be driven largely by CMV exposure. While some public TCRs were present in many individuals, most TCR sequences turned up only very rarely across donors. A cluster of highly shared sequence variants was judged likely to be a technical artifact of the sequencing pipeline. Specific HLA alleles were associated with 16,951 TCR beta sequences at a false discovery rate of 0.05 in a later analysis. In both the original and validation cohorts, the classifier was reported to diagnose cytomegalovirus status with high specificity and sensitivity. The study gave a list of some 150 TCR beta chains associated with cytomegalovirus. Compared with equally common non-associated chains, HLA-associated TCR beta chains in a later analysis were more clonally expanded and had lower generation probabilities. In this cohort, only TCR beta chains were sequenced, and detectable features were limited by the absence of alpha or paired-chain data. A few of the identified cytomegalovirus-associated TCR beta chains were confirmed in vitro to be specific for cytomegalovirus antigens. A further reported finding was that TCR beta sequences accurately predicted the HLA-A and HLA-B alleles for most subjects in the first cohort.

This clone was detected once. It lacks a known antigen. No much larger clone is present one base from it, and per-base qualities are unavailable. Library prep was done by the immunoSEQ multiplex PCR assay. The multiplex PCR relied on a mix of 60 forward primers for TCR Vbeta segments and 13 reverse primers for TCR Jbeta segments. The CDR3 region of rearranged TCR beta genes was amplified from genomic DNA by a multiplex PCR assay. The amplified TCR beta libraries were sequenced on the Illumina HiSeq System as 87-base-pair reads. In the source study's methods: Across the 670 or so repertoires, a later analysis counted some 81 million unique TCR beta chains, about 10 million of which were shared by at least two donors. Raw reads were error-corrected and collapsed into unique sequences with a nearest-neighbor algorithm that merged closely related sequences to remove PCR and sequencing errors. CDR3 sequences were aligned to IMGT reference sequences to assign V, D and J gene segments. For a sequence to be retained, a match of at least six nucleotides to both a V gene segment and a J gene segment was required. A rearrangement was called productive if the CDR3 had no stop codons and remained in frame with V and J, and every other rearrangement was called non-productive. CDR3 was defined by IMGT convention, running from the second conserved V-encoded cysteine to the conserved J-encoded phenylalanine. Sequences without an unambiguous match to a single V gene segment were excluded from the earlier analysis of 587 of the donors. In an earlier analysis of approximately 560 of the donors, a V segment was called functional when productive rearrangements were above 56.7%, and segregating when the standard deviation between donors exceeded 5%. A statistical classification framework was built to diagnose cytomegalovirus status from the catalog of TCR beta chain sequences. A later analysis assigned V and J genes by comparing TCR nucleotide sequences with IMGT/GENE-DB human TR gene sequences. In a later analysis, CDR3 sequences and most-parsimonious VDJ recombination scenarios were assigned using the TCRdist pipeline. In a later analysis, each TCR beta chain was defined by its CDR3 amino acid sequence together with its V-gene family, and reads without a unique V-gene family were excluded. In a later analysis, 500 to 700 highly shared, low-generation-probability nucleotide sequences were removed to address suspected cross-contamination and a sequencing artifact. In a later analysis, a clonal expansion index for each public chain was calculated from normalized within-repertoire ranks of inferred template counts. In a later analysis, generation probabilities were computed with a VDJ recombination model fitted to out-of-frame rearrangements, and the resulting probabilities were checked against IGoR. Hypergeometric tests were used in a later analysis to score TCR-TCR, TCR-HLA and TCR-CMV co-occurrence, with a repertoire-size bias correction applied to the TCR pairs. False discovery rates were estimated in a later analysis by permuting HLA or CMV assignments 20 times. In a later analysis, co-occurring TCRs were grouped using DBSCAN, with TCRdist sequence similarity added in when clustering inside HLA-allele-positive subsets. Repertoires with fewer than 30,000 or more than 120,000 public chains, plus five repertoires with anomalous nucleotide sharing, were excluded from co-occurrence clustering. The source is immuneACCESS, and TCRdb retained only in-frame sequences with V and J called. Part of the clones is not carried over; for the studies checked, unresolved V genes explain less than half of this, and the remainder is unexplained. D and trimming were read from the DNA, whereas the V and J calls and clone size are those reported in that table. Present in this sample are under 250,000 clones, 82% of which were seen just once. Of the sample, about 2.6% is held by the ten largest clones.

Material for sequencing was PBMCs. The chain joins TRBV6-4 to TRBJ2-2; too little of a D gene remains to name it. The origin of this receptor is a woman in her 40s in good health and CMV-seronegative. CDR3 loop: CASSDTPLNTGELFF. The nucleotide sequence reads as follows: TGTGCCAGCAGTGACACCCCACTTAACACCGGGGAGCTGTTTTTT.